One sample yielded the 30 T cell receptor beta chains listed below, sequenced in a study of blood T cells in healthy people across ages. Together with a sample-barcoded 5' primer, a J-beta primer mix was included in a second PCR lasting roughly 6 to 12 cycles. A single record per CDR3 protein comes from TCRdb applying MiXCR to the 5' RACE reads. The table has about 1.6 million distinct CDR3 sequences, 34% seen once; the top ten hold about 10%. The sample was blood. Receptors were obtained from a woman in her thirties in good health.

Details on this clonotype: A much more abundant neighbour one base away suggests this may be a read error. This chain connects TRBV10-3 to TRBJ2-1, with D perhaps matching TRBD2 (6 bases). This CDR3 contains 15 residues. Trimming pared 5 bases from V and 7 bases from J, leaving 18 bases between. Germline CDR1 is ENHRY and CDR2 is SYGVKD. The CDR3 bases are TGTGCCATCAGTCGCGGGATTAGCCTAGGGAATGAGCAGTTCTTC. It yields the protein CAISRGISLGNEQFF.

The chain employs TRBV5-6 and TRBJ2-5, with D possibly matching TRBD2 (6 bases). Germline CDR1 and CDR2: SGHDT and YYEEEE. Trimming removed 3 bases from V and 2 bases from J, with 11 bases in between. The length of the CDR3 is 14 residues. The CDR3 nucleotides are TGTGCCAGCAGCTCCATCGGGGGACAAGAGACCCAGTACTTC. It translates to CASSSIGGQETQYF.

The chain is built from TRBV27 and TRBJ1-1; maybe TRBD1 (6 bases). Germline-derived CDR1 and CDR2 are MNHEY and SMNVEV (reference sequence). V gave up 5 bases and J gave up 0 bases, with 13 bases separating them. This CDR3 spans 15 amino acids. The CDR3, as DNA: TGTGCCAGCAGTGGTTTGACAGGTCTGAACACTGAAGCTTTCTTT. It is translated as CASSGLTGLNTEAFF.

As to this clonotype: A much larger clonotype is one base distant, so this may be a read error. This chain joins TRBV5-6 and TRBJ2-7, with 7 nucleotides matching TRBD1. Germline CDR1 and CDR2: SGHDT and YYEEEE. The CDR3 runs to 14 residues. The CDR3 coding sequence is TGTGCCAGCAGCTTGGGGGACAGCACCTACGGGCAGTACTTC. It yields the protein CASSLGDSTYGQYF.

This chain links TRBV4-1 with TRBJ1-1; D is undetermined. Germline CDR1 and CDR2: MGHRA and YSYEKL. The V gene lost 2 bases and the J gene lost 0 bases, with 13 bases spanning the gap. The CDR3 length is 16 residues. CDR3 sequence: CASSQLRLLMNTEAFF. CDR3 nucleotide sequence: TGCGCCAGCAGCCAACTAAGACTGCTAATGAACACTGAAGCTTTCTTT.

V usage is TRBV3-1 and J usage is TRBJ2-5; TRBD1 aligns across 7 bases. The V gene end was trimmed by 4 bases and the J gene end by 3 bases; junction bases not matched to a gene: 8. The CDR3 sequence is 15 residues long. Germline V gene sequence: CDR1 LGHDT, CDR2 YNNKEL (reference sequence). Here the CDR3 DNA reads TGTGCCAGCAGCCTGGGCCGGGACAGAAAAGAGACCCAGTACTTC. This gives the protein CASSLGRDRKETQYF.

This clonotype was detected a few times. The rearrangement uses TRBV30 and TRBJ1-2; no reliable D call. This CDR3 region has 14 residues. Germline CDR1 is GTSNPN and CDR2 is SVGIG (reference sequence). V lost 5 bases and J 7 bases, leaving 20 bases between the germline ends. This chain's CDR3 is CAWRGYDKGIGYTF. CDR3 DNA: TGTGCCTGGCGGGGATACGACAAGGGCATTGGCTACACCTTC.

This clonotype was observed a few times. This chain links TRBV20-1 with TRBJ2-3; 13 bases align to TRBD2. Germline V gives CDR1 DFQATT, CDR2 SNEGSKA (reference sequence). The length of the CDR3 is 15 residues. V lost 6 bases and J lost 0; bases outside the gene matches: 3. The CDR3 loop reads CSAGTSGISTDTQYF. CDR3 in DNA: TGCAGTGCGGGGACTAGCGGGATAAGCACAGATACGCAGTATTTT.

A few counts support this clonotype. This chain connects TRBV2 to TRBJ1-2; 11 nucleotides align to TRBD1. Germline loops: CDR1 SNHLY, CDR2 FYNNEI. The CDR3 has 15 residues. V dropped 3 bases and J dropped 1; count of bases not matched to a gene: 1. CDR3 sequence: CASSEGTGGNYGYTF. The CDR3 DNA sequence: TGTGCCAGCAGTGAGGGGACAGGGGGTAACTATGGCTACACCTTC. Using reference TRBV2 and TRBJ1-2 for the parts outside the CDR3, the full variable domain is EPEVTQTPSHQVTQMGQEVILRCVPISNHLYFYWYRQILGQKVEFLVSFYNNEISEKSEIFDDQFSVERPDGSNFTLKIRSTKLEDSAMYFCASSEGTGGNYGYTFGSGTRLTVV.

This chain links TRBV7-2 with TRBJ2-1, with 8 bases that match TRBD2. CDR1 is SGHTA and CDR2 is FQGNSA in the germline V gene. J lost 9 bases, V lost 0 bases, and 16 bases had no gene match. CDR3 length: 18 amino acids. CDR3 protein: CASSLALSAGGRGAEQFF. The CDR3 nucleotides are TGTGCCAGCAGCTTAGCGCTTTCGGCGGGAGGTCGTGGAGCTGAGCAGTTCTTC.

The chain combines TRBV3-1 with TRBJ2-7; the match to TRBD2 covers 7 bases. This CDR3 is 15 amino acids long. V lost 4 bases, J lost 4 bases, and 10 bases stayed unmatched. CDR1 is LGHDT, CDR2 YNNKEL, per germline (reference sequence). DNA of the CDR3: TGTGCCAGCAGCCCCTACGGGGGGAAGGGATACGAGCAGTACTTC. This translates into CASSPYGGKGYEQYF.

Points on this clonotype: One end of the junction does not line up with germline, which may come from a read error. The chain recombines TRBV3-1 with TRBJ2-1, with TRBD2 matching over 9 bases. This CDR3 region has 16 residues. The germline CDR1 and CDR2 sequences are LGHDT and YNNKEL (reference sequence). The CDR3 sequence is CASNQATSGIYNEQFF. The CDR3 DNA reads as TGTGCCAGCAACCAAGCGACTAGCGGAATTTACAATGAGCAGTTCTTC.

This chain uses TRBV12-3 or TRBV12-4 with TRBJ2-1; a possible D gene is TRBD2 (6 bases). This CDR3 has 15 amino acids. Trimming took off 6 bases at V and 13 bases at J, with 25 bases between the two ends. DNA of the CDR3: TGTGCCAGCAGCCTAGGCGGGGATATCCAAGAGACCCAGTTCTTC. Translating it yields CASSLGGDIQETQFF.

J is TRBJ1-2 and V is TRBV5-6; 7 nucleotides match TRBD1. The CDR3 covers 13 residues. V gave up 4 bases and J gave up 7 bases; unmatched junction bases: 7. CDR1 SGHDT and CDR2 YYEEEE come from the germline V gene. CDR3 in amino acids: CASSNRQGIGYTF. The DNA for the CDR3 is TGTGCCAGCAGCAATCGACAGGGAATTGGCTACACCTTC.

Points on this clonotype: This clone may be a read error of a much larger clone one base away. The V and J genes are TRBV5-5 and TRBJ2-7; TRBD1 or TRBD2 may be the D gene (6 bases each). This CDR3 spans 13 amino acids. Germline CDR1 and CDR2: SGHKS and YYEKEE (reference sequence). Trimming removed 4 bases from V and 6 bases from J, with 14 bases in between. This CDR3 reads CASSNRRGCEQYF. The CDR3 coding sequence is TGTGCCAGCAGCAACCGGAGGGGGTGCGAGCAGTACTTC.

The V and J genes are TRBV4-1 and TRBJ1-4; D is ambiguous. CDR1 is MGHRA, CDR2 YSYEKL, per germline. V lost 4 bases to trimming and J lost 1 base, with 13 bases between them. The CDR3 has 16 amino acids. The CDR3 region is CASSRMRAVTNEKLFF. In nucleotides, the CDR3 is TGCGCCAGCAGCCGGATGCGGGCGGTAACTAATGAAAAACTGTTTTTT.

Only a few counts were recorded for this clonotype. This chain links TRBV5-1 with TRBJ1-1; 8 positions match TRBD1. In germline, CDR1 is SGHRS, CDR2 YFSETQ. J gave up 3 bases and V 4 bases, and 5 bases lay outside the gene matches. The CDR3 runs 14 residues. CDR3 coding DNA: TGCGCCAGCAGCGGGGGGACAGGACACACTGAAGCTTTCTTT. Its protein is CASSGGTGHTEAFF.

There are a few counts of this clonotype. The chain recombines TRBV3-1 with TRBJ2-1; D call uncertain. The V end lost 3 bases, the J end lost 4 bases, and 10 bases lay between the germline ends. Per the germline V gene, CDR1 is LGHDT and CDR2 is YNNKEL (reference sequence). CDR3 length: 14 amino acids. DNA for the CDR3: TGTGCCAGCAGCCAGCTGGACGGGTACAATGAGCAGTTCTTC. It encodes CASSQLDGYNEQFF.

In DNA, the CDR3 is TGTGCCAGCAGGCCGGGGGGAAACTCCTACAATGAGCAGTTCTTC. Translated: CASRPGGNSYNEQFF. This sequence joins TRBV28 and TRBJ2-1; 7 nucleotides match TRBD2. Germline trimming cut 6 bases from V and 0 bases from J; bases unmatched to any gene: 5. The CDR3 contains 15 residues. Germline lookup yields CDR1 MDHEN and CDR2 SYDVKM. The full variable domain, completed using reference TRBV28 and TRBJ2-1, is DVKVTQSSRYLVKRTGEKVFLECVQDMDHENMFWYRQDPGLGLRLIYFSYDVKMKEKGDIPEGYSVSREKKERFSLILESASTNQTSMYLCASRPGGNSYNEQFFGPGTRLTVL.

The V call is TRBV2, the J call TRBJ2-5, with TRBD1 as a possible D gene (6 bases). This CDR3 comprises 15 residues. CDR1 and CDR2 from the germline V gene are SNHLY and FYNNEI. V dropped 4 bases and J dropped 0 bases, with 12 bases sitting between them. In DNA form, the CDR3 reads TGTGCCAGCAGTGGTCAGGGGATACACCAAGAGACCCAGTACTTC. Translated: CASSGQGIHQETQYF.

The chain links TRBV6-1 to TRBJ1-5; D is unclear. With 3 bases removed from V and 3 bases from J, the gap between germline ends came to 12 bases. Looked up from germline, CDR1 is MNHNS and CDR2 is SASEGT. The CDR3 totals 15 residues. This CDR3 is CASSEVNALNQPQHF. CDR3 coding DNA: TGTGCCAGCAGTGAGGTAAACGCCCTCAATCAGCCCCAGCATTTT.

In regard to this clonotype: One junction end disagrees with the germline gene, perhaps due to a read error. The chain carries TRBV20-1 and TRBJ2-3; D is perhaps TRBD2 (6 bases). The germline V gene encodes CDR1 DFQATT and CDR2 SNEGSKA (reference sequence). The CDR3 is 14 amino acids. The CDR3 nucleotides are TGCAGACCCATTAGCGACACTAGCACAGATACGCGGTATTTT. This translates into CRPISDTSTDTRYF.

The sample holds a few counts of this clonotype. Just one base apart from a much larger clone, this may be a read error. This chain joins TRBV7-2 and TRBJ2-5; D might be TRBD1 or TRBD2, each matching 6 bases. CDR3 length equals 16 residues. Germline V gives CDR1 SGHTA, CDR2 FQGNSA. The V end lost 5 bases, the J end lost 6 bases, and 22 bases lay between the germline ends. The CDR3 DNA is TGTGCCAGCAGCGTCAGTACCGGGGGCCTTGGAAAGACCCAGTACTTC. It is translated as CASSVSTGGLGKTQYF.

V and J are TRBV7-9 and TRBJ1-2, with D perhaps matching TRBD1 (5 bases). Trimming pared 1 base from V and 7 bases from J, leaving 19 bases between. This CDR3 comprises 16 residues. Germline V gene sequence: CDR1 SEHNR, CDR2 FQNEAQ (reference sequence). CDR3 region: CASSLEGFIGSCGYTF. In nucleotides, the CDR3 is TGTGCCAGCAGCTTAGAGGGGTTCATCGGGTCCTGTGGCTACACCTTC.

This clonotype was seen only a few times. This chain joins TRBV20-1 and TRBJ2-3; 9 bases fit TRBD1. The CDR3 is made up of 15 amino acids. CDR1 DFQATT and CDR2 SNEGSKA come from the germline V gene (reference sequence). J was trimmed by 8 bases and V by 5 bases; bases with no gene match: 14. The CDR3 here is CSAGLPGTGIGTQYF. CDR3 bases: TGCAGTGCTGGACTTCCCGGGACAGGGATCGGTACGCAGTATTTT.

The genes are TRBV20-1 and TRBJ2-7; perhaps TRBD2 as D (5 bases). This CDR3 contains 12 residues. The V end was cut by 7 bases, the J end by 0 bases, with 10 bases between. The V gene's germline CDR1 is DFQATT and CDR2 SNEGSKA (reference sequence). DNA for the CDR3: TGCAGTGGGTATGGGAGCTCCTACGAGCAGTACTTC. Translating it yields CSGYGSSYEQYF.

The chain joins TRBV12-5 to TRBJ2-2, with D perhaps matching TRBD2 (7 bases). The germline CDR1 and CDR2 sequences are LGHNT and FRNRAP. The CDR3 is 14 residues long. Trimming took 5 bases from V and 4 from J, leaving 11 bases between them. The CDR3, as DNA: TGTGCTAGTGGTCAGGGGAGGGGCACCGGGGAGCTGTTTTTT. It translates to CASGQGRGTGELFF.

The chain is built from TRBV20-1 and TRBJ1-1, with 8 bases identical to TRBD1. The CDR3 has 15 residues. In germline, CDR1 is DFQATT, CDR2 SNEGSKA (reference sequence). With V trimmed by 6 bases and J by 1 base, 10 bases remained unmatched. CDR3 DNA sequence: TGCAGTGCCGACACAGGGGGATCAACGAACACTGAAGCTTTCTTT. Its protein product is CSADTGGSTNTEAFF.

Concerning this clonotype itself: At one boundary the junction diverges from the germline segment, which might be a read error. The V and J genes are TRBV5-1 and TRBJ1-2; TRBD1 agrees at 10 bases. The CDR3 consists of 15 residues. Germline CDR1 reads SGHRS; CDR2 reads YFSETQ. The CDR3 DNA reads as TGTGCCAGCAGCAGAGGGACAGGGGCAGTTTATGGCTACACCTTC. Its translation is CASSRGTGAVYGYTF.

The rearrangement links TRBV27 to TRBJ2-2; perhaps TRBD1 as D (5 bases). With 6 bases removed from V and 0 bases from J, the gap between germline ends came to 8 bases. Germline V gives CDR1 MNHEY, CDR2 SMNVEV (reference sequence). The CDR3 runs to 14 residues. The CDR3 bases are TGTGCCAGCAGACGCAGGGCGAACACCGGGGAGCTGTTTTTT. Amino acid sequence: CASRRRANTGELFF.